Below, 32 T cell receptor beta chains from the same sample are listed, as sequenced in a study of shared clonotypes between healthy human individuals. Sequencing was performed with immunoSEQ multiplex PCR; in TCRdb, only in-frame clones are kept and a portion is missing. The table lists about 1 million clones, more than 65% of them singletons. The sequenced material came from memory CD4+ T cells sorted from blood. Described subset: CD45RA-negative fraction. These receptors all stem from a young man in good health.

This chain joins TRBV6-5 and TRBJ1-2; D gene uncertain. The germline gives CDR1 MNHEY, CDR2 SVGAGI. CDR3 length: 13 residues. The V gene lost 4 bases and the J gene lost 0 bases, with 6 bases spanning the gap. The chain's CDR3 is CASSSEPNYGYTF. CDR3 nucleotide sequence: TGTGCCAGCAGTTCTGAACCTAACTATGGCTACACCTTC.

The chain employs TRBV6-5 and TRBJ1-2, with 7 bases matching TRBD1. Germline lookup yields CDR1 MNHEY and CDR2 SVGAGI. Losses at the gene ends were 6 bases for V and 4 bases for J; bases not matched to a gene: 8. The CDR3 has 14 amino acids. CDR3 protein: CASSPTGVTYGYTF. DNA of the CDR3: TGTGCCAGCAGCCCTACAGGGGTCACCTATGGCTACACCTTC.

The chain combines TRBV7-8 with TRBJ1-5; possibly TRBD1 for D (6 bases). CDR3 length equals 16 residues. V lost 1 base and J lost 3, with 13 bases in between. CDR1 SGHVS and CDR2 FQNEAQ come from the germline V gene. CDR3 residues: CASSLGPGTFNQPQHF. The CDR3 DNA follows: TGTGCCAGCAGCTTAGGACCCGGGACATTCAATCAGCCCCAGCATTTT.

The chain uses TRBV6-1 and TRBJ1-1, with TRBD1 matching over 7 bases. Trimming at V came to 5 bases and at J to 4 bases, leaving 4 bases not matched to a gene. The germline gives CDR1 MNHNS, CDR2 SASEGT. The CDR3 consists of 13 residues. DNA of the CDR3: TGTGCCAGCAGTCCGGGACAGACCACTGAAGCTTTCTTT. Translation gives CASSPGQTTEAFF.

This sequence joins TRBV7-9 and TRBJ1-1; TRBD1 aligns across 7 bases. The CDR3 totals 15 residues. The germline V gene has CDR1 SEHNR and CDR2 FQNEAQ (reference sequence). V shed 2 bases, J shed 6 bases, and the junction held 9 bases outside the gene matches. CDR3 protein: CASSLRQGDVAEAFF. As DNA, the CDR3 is TGTGCCAGCAGCTTACGACAGGGTGATGTGGCTGAAGCTTTCTTT.

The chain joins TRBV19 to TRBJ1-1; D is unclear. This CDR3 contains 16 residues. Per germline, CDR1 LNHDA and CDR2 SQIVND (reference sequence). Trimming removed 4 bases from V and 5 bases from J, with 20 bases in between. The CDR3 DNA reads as TGTGCCAGTAGTAACATCGGAGCCCCGGCGGATACTGAAGCTTTCTTT. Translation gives CASSNIGAPADTEAFF.

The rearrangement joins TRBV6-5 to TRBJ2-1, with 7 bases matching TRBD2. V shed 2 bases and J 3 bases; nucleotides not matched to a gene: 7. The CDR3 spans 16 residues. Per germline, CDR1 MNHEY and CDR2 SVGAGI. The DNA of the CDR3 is TGTGCCAGCAGTTACGACCCTAGCGGCTACTACAATGAGCAGTTCTTC. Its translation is CASSYDPSGYYNEQFF.

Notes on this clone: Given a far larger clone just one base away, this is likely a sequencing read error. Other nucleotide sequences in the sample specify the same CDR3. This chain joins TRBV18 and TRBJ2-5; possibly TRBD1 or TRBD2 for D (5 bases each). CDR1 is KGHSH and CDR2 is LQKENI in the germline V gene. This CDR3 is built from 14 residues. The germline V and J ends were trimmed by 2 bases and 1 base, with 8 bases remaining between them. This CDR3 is CASSPNGAQETQYF. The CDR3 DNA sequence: TGTGCCAGCTCACCAAACGGGGCCCAAGAGACCCAGTACTTC. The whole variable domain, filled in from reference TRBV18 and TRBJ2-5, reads NAGVMQNPRHLVRRRGQEARLRCSPMKGHSHVYWYRQLPEEGLKFMVYLQKENIIDESGMPKERFSAEFPKEGPSILRIQQVVRGDSAAYFCASSPNGAQETQYFGPGTRLLVL.

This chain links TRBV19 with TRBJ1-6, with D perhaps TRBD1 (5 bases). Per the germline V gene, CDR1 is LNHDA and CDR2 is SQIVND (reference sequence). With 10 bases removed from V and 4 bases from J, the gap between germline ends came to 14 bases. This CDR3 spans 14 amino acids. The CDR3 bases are TGTGCCACCCGGGGCAGGGTGTATAATTCACCCCTCCACTTT. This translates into CATRGRVYNSPLHF.

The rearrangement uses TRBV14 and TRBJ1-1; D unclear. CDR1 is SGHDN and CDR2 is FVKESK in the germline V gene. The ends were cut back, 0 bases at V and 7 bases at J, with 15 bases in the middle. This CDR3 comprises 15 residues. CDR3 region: CASSQDLLLLGEAFF. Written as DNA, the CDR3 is TGTGCCAGCAGCCAAGATCTCTTACTCCTGGGTGAAGCTTTCTTT.

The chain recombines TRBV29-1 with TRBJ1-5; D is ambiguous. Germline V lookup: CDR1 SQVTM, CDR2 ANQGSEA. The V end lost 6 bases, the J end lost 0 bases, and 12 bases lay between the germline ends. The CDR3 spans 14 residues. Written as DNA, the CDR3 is TGCAGCGTCTCCTGGACGTATAGCAATCAGCCCCAGCATTTT. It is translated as CSVSWTYSNQPQHF.

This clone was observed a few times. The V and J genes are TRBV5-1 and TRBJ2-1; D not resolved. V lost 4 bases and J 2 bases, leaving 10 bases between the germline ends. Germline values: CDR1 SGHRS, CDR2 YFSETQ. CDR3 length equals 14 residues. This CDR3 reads CASSPDGPYNEQFF. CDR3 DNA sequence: TGCGCCAGCAGCCCAGACGGTCCCTACAATGAGCAGTTCTTC.

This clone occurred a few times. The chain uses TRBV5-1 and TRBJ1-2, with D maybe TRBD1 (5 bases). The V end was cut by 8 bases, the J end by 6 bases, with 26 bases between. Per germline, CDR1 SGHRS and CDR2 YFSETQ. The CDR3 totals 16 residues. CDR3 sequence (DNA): TGCGCCAGTGGACCATACGTATCAGGAGGGGATAATGGCTACACCTTC. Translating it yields CASGPYVSGGDNGYTF.

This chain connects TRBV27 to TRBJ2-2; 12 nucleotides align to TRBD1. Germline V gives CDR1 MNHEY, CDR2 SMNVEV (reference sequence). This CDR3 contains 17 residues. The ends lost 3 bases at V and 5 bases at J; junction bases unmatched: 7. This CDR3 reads CASSFLWGQGATGELFF. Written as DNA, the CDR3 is TGTGCCAGCAGTTTCCTTTGGGGACAGGGGGCAACCGGGGAGCTGTTTTTT.

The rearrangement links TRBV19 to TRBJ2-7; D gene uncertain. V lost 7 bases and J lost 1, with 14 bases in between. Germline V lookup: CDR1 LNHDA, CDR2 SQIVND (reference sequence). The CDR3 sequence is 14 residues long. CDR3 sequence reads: CASTRGAVSYEQYF. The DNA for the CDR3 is TGTGCCAGTACCCGCGGAGCAGTTTCCTACGAGCAGTACTTC.

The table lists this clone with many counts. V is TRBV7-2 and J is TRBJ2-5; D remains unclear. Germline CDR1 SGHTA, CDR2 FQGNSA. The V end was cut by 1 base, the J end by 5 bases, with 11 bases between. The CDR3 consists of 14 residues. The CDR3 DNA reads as TGTGCCAGCAGCTTAGGGTCGGGCGCGGAGACCCAGTACTTC. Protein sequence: CASSLGSGAETQYF.

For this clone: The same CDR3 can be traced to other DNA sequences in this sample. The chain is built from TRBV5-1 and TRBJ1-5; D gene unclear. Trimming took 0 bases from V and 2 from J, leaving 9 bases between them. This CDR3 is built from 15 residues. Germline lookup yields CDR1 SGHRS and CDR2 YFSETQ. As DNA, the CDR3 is TGCGCCAGCAGCTTGGAAGGAGGTGGCAATCAGCCCCAGCATTTT. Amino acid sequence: CASSLEGGGNQPQHF.

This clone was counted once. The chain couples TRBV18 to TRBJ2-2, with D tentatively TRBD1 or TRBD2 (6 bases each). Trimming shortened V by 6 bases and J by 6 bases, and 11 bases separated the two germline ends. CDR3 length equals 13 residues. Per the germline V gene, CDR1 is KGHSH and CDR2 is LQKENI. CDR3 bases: TGTGCCAGCTCCGACCGGGGGCCCGGGGAGCTGTTTTTT. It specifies CASSDRGPGELFF.

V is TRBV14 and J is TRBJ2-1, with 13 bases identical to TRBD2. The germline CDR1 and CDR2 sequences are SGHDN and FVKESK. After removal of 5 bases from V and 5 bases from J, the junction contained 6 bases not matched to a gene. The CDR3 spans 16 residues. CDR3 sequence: CASSTAGTSGNNEQFF. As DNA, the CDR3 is TGTGCCAGCAGCACCGCCGGGACTAGCGGGAACAATGAGCAGTTCTTC.

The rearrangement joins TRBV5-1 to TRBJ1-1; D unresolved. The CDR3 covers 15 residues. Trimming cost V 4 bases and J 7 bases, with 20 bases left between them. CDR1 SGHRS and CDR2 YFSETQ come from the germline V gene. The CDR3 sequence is CASSANSGFLGEAFF. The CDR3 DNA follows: TGCGCCAGCAGCGCCAATTCGGGCTTTTTGGGTGAAGCTTTCTTT.

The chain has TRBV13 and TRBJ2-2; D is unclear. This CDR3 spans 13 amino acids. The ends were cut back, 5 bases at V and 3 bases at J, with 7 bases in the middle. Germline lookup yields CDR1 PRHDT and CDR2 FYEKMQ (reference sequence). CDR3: CASSPRDTGELFF. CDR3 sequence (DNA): TGTGCCAGCAGCCCTAGAGACACCGGGGAGCTGTTTTTT.

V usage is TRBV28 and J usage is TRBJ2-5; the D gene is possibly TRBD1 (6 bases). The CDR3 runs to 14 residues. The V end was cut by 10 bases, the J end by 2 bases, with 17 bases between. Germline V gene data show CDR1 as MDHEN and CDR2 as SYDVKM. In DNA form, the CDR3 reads TGTGCCACCCTACCGGACAGCGCTCAAGAGACCCAGTACTTC. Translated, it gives CATLPDSAQETQYF.

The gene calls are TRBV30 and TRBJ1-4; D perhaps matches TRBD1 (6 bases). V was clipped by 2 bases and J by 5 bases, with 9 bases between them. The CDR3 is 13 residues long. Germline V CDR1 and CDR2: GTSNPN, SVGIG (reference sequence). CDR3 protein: CAWSQDRNEKLFF. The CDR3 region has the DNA TGTGCCTGGAGTCAGGACAGAAATGAAAAACTGTTTTTT.

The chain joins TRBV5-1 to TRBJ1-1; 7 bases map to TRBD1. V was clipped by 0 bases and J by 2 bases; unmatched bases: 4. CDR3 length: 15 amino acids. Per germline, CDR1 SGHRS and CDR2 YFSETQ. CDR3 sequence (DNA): TGCGCCAGCAGCTTGGAGGGAGGGGGCAACACTGAAGCTTTCTTT. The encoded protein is CASSLEGGGNTEAFF.

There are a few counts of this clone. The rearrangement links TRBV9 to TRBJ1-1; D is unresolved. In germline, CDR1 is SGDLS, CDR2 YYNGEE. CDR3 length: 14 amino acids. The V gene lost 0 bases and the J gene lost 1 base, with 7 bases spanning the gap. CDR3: CASSVGQKNTEAFF. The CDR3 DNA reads TGTGCCAGCAGCGTAGGGCAGAAGAACACTGAAGCTTTCTTT.

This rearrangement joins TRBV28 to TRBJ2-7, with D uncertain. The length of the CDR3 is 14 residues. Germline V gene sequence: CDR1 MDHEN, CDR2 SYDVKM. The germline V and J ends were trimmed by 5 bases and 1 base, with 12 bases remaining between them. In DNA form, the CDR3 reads TGTGCCAGCAGTCCACGAGTCCAGTCCTACGAGCAGTACTTC. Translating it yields CASSPRVQSYEQYF.

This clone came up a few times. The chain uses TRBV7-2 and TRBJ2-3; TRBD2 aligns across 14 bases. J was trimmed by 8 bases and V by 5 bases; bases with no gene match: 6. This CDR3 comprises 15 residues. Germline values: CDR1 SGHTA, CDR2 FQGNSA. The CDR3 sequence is CASSRGLAGVPTQYF. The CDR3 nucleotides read TGTGCCAGCAGCCGGGGACTAGCGGGAGTTCCTACGCAGTATTTT.

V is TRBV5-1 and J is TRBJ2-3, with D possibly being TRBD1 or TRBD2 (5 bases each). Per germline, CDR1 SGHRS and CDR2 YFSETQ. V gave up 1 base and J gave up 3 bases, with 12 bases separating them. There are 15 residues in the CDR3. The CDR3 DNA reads TGCGCCAGCAGCTTGCCAGGGAGCGAAACAGATACGCAGTATTTT. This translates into CASSLPGSETDTQYF.

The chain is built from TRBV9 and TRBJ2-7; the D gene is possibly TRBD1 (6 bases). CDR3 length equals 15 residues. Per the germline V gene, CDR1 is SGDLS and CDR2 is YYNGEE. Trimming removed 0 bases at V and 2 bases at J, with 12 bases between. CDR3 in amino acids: CASSVAGHNAYEQYF. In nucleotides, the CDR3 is TGTGCCAGCAGCGTAGCGGGACATAACGCCTACGAGCAGTACTTC. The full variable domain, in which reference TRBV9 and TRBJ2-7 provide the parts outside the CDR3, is DSGVTQTPKHLITATGQRVTLRCSPRSGDLSVYWYQQSLDQGLQFLIQYYNGEERAKGNILERFSAQQFPDLHSELNLSSLELGDSALYFCASSVAGHNAYEQYFGPGTRLTVT.

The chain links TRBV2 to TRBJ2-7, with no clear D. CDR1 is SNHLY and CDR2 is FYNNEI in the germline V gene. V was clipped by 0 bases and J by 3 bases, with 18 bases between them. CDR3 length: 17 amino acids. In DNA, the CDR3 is TGTGCCAGCAGTGAAGCGCTAATTGGGGAAAACCTCTACGAGCAGTACTTC. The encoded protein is CASSEALIGENLYEQYF.

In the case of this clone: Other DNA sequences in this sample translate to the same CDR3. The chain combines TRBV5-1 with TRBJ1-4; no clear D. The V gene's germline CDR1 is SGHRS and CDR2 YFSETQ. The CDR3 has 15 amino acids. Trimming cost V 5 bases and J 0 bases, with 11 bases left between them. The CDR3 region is CASRIQAATNEKLFF. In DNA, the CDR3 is TGCGCCAGCAGGATTCAAGCAGCAACTAATGAAAAACTGTTTTTT.

The CDR3 nucleotides read TGTGCCAGCAGCCAAGGGACTAATGAAAAACTGTTTTTT. Protein product: CASSQGTNEKLFF. The rearrangement links TRBV14 to TRBJ1-4; D gene ambiguous. V shed 1 base and J shed 2 bases, with 2 bases lying between them. CDR1 and CDR2 (germline): SGHDN, FVKESK. The CDR3 contains 13 residues.